The clone carrying this T cell receptor beta chain came up a few times. Assay used: immunoSEQ multiplex PCR; TCRdb lists only in-frame clones, some missing. Of approximately 59,000 clones in the sample, around 87% were seen once. The CDR3 contains 11 residues. CDR1 and CDR2 from the germline V gene are SNHLY and FYNNEI. V lost 4 bases to trimming and J lost 15 bases; unmatched junction nucleotides: 6. This entry is derived from a study of control samples from healthy donors and cancer patients. The origin of this receptor is an older woman with lung cancer. Sequences were obtained from PBMCs. The chain links TRBV2 to TRBJ2-4, with 7 bases aligning to TRBD1. As DNA, the CDR3 is TGTGCCAGCAGTGCACAGGGGACGAGGTACTTC. As protein: CASSAQGTRYF.